Below are 24 T cell receptor beta chains sequenced from a single sample in a study of T cell responses to AZD1222 COVID-19 vaccine. Method: immunoSEQ multiplex PCR; TCRdb's copy keeps in-frame clones and lacks some. The table lists tens of thousands of clones, around 90% of them singletons. Sequencing used peripheral blood, obtained 28 days after the second AZD1222 dose. The receptors derive from an adult who received the AZD1222 COVID-19 vaccine.

The V and J genes are TRBV28 and TRBJ2-7, with D unresolved. The CDR3 is made up of 11 amino acids. V lost 5 bases and J 5 bases, leaving 7 bases between the germline ends. CDR1 and CDR2 from the germline V gene are MDHEN and SYDVKM. The CDR3 DNA is TGTGCCAGCAGTACCGGACACGAGCAGTACTTC. Amino acid sequence: CASSTGHEQYF.

This clone was seen just once. Other DNA sequences from this sample encode an identical CDR3 as well. This rearrangement joins TRBV5-1 to TRBJ2-5; 9 bases fit TRBD1. The CDR3 is made up of 15 amino acids. The V segment lost 3 bases and the J segment 5 bases; nucleotides outside the gene matches: 8. Per the germline V gene, CDR1 is SGHRS and CDR2 is YFSETQ. The DNA of the CDR3 is TGCGCCAGCAGCTCCCTACAGGGGGCTGGTGAGACCCAGTACTTC. It yields the protein CASSSLQGAGETQYF.

The CDR3 is CASSLGGTGNQPQHF. The CDR3 DNA follows: TGTGCCAGCAGCTTAGGTGGGACAGGGAATCAGCCCCAGCATTTT. The V call is TRBV7-8, the J call TRBJ1-5, with 9 bases matching TRBD1. There are 15 residues in the CDR3. Trimming removed 1 base from V and 4 bases from J; junction bases left unmatched: 2. CDR1 and CDR2 (germline): SGHVS, FQNEAQ. Supplemented by reference TRBV7-8 and TRBJ1-5, the full variable domain reads GAGVSQSPRYKVAKRGQDVALRCDPISGHVSLFWYQQALGQGPEFLTYFQNEAQLDKSGLPSDRFFAERPEGSVSTLKIQRTQQEDSAVYLCASSLGGTGNQPQHFGDGTRLSIL.

The gene calls are TRBV12-3 or TRBV12-4 and TRBJ2-5, with 8 bases aligning to TRBD1. V was pared by 3 bases and J by 4 bases, with 1 base of the junction left unmatched. CDR3 size: 13 residues. Written as DNA, the CDR3 is TGTGCCAGCAGTTTTCAGGGGGCAGAGACCCAGTACTTC. Translating it yields CASSFQGAETQYF.

The chain employs TRBV5-8 and TRBJ2-7; D remains unclear. The V end lost 2 bases, the J end lost 1 base, and 13 bases lay between the germline ends. This CDR3 has 15 amino acids. Per the germline V gene, CDR1 is SGHTS and CDR2 is YDEGEE. CDR3 in amino acids: CASSLENSLSYEQYF. The CDR3 bases are TGTGCCAGCAGCTTAGAAAACAGTTTATCCTACGAGCAGTACTTC.

This clone appeared a single time. The chain combines TRBV10-3 with TRBJ2-3; 7 bases match TRBD2. The CDR3 consists of 20 residues. CDR1 and CDR2 (germline): ENHRY, SYGVKD. Unmatched junction bases numbered 27, after V lost 6 bases and J lost 6 bases. This CDR3 is CAISGGLFRAGEFNRDTQYF. Written as DNA, the CDR3 is TGTGCCATCAGCGGGGGATTGTTTAGGGCGGGAGAATTCAATAGGGATACGCAGTATTTT.

This chain uses TRBV5-1 with TRBJ2-3; D may be TRBD1 (5 bases). CDR3 length equals 14 residues. V shed 6 bases and J shed 0 bases, with 11 bases lying between them. The germline CDR1 and CDR2 sequences are SGHRS and YFSETQ. The CDR3 DNA is TGCGCCAGCATTAGGGGTGCTAGCACAGATACGCAGTATTTT. It specifies CASIRGASTDTQYF.

This CDR3 reads CASSDLDRRGGYGYTF. In nucleotides, the CDR3 is TGTGCCAGCAGTGACTTGGACAGGAGGGGCGGCTATGGCTACACCTTC. The chain recombines TRBV6-4 with TRBJ1-2, with 7 bases identical to TRBD1. Germline lookup yields CDR1 MRHNA and CDR2 SNTAGT. J was trimmed by 4 bases and V by 1 base; bases with no gene match: 9. This CDR3 comprises 16 residues.

The chain employs TRBV6-5 and TRBJ2-7; the D is unclear. The CDR3 has 14 residues. Deletions cut 0 bases from V and 2 bases from J, with 8 bases between. Germline values: CDR1 MNHEY, CDR2 SVGAGI. The CDR3 nucleotides read TGTGCCAGCAGTTACTCGGCACCCACCTACGAGCAGTACTTC. This translates into CASSYSAPTYEQYF.

This clone showed up just once. The CDR3 region is CASSYSGGSGYNEQFF. CDR3 sequence (DNA): TGTGCCAGCAGTTACTCTGGCGGGAGCGGCTACAATGAGCAGTTCTTC. The rearrangement joins TRBV6-2 or TRBV6-3 to TRBJ2-1, with 7 bases matching TRBD2. Germline V lookup: CDR1 MNHEY, CDR2 SVGEGT. The CDR3 covers 16 residues. V shed 0 bases and J 3 bases; nucleotides not matched to a gene: 5.

This chain joins TRBV18 and TRBJ1-5; D unclear. Germline CDR1 is KGHSH and CDR2 is LQKENI. The V and J ends lost 5 bases and 3 bases respectively, with 11 bases between them. The CDR3 has 14 residues. CDR3 in DNA: TGTGCCAGCTCATTGACGGCCGTCAATCAGCCCCAGCATTTT. Protein product: CASSLTAVNQPQHF. Variable domain in full (rest from reference TRBV18 and TRBJ1-5): NAGVMQNPRHLVRRRGQEARLRCSPMKGHSHVYWYRQLPEEGLKFMVYLQKENIIDESGMPKERFSAEFPKEGPSILRIQQVVRGDSAAYFCASSLTAVNQPQHFGDGTRLSIL.

The chain uses TRBV21-1 and TRBJ2-7; TRBD1 is taken as the D call from the table, unchecked against the DNA. TRBV21-1 is described as a pseudogene. This CDR3 contains 16 residues. CDR3 nucleotides: TGTGCCAGCAGCAAAGCGTCGGACAGGGGTCGCTACGAGCAGTACTTC. It yields the protein CASSKASDRGRYEQYF.

V and J are TRBV18 and TRBJ2-2, with 7 bases fitting TRBD2. Per the germline V gene, CDR1 is KGHSH and CDR2 is LQKENI. V trimming: 10 bases; J trimming: 4 bases; junction bases outside the gene matches: 12. The CDR3 length is 15 residues. CDR3 protein: CATLGSGTSTGELFF. DNA of the CDR3: TGTGCCACCTTGGGGAGCGGGACTTCCACCGGGGAGCTGTTTTTT.

The V gene is TRBV4-3, the J gene TRBJ1-5, with unresolved D. The CDR3 has 13 amino acids. CDR1 and CDR2 (germline): LGHNA, YSLEER. V lost 1 base, J lost 4 bases, and 5 bases lay in between. CDR3 nucleotides: TGCGCCAGCAGCCAAGGAGTAAATCAGCCCCAGCATTTT. This sequence encodes CASSQGVNQPQHF.

The rearrangement uses TRBV9 and TRBJ2-7; maybe TRBD2 (6 bases). The length of the CDR3 is 14 residues. The germline V gene encodes CDR1 SGDLS and CDR2 YYNGEE. The V and J ends lost 0 bases and 2 bases respectively, with 9 bases between them. The CDR3 DNA sequence: TGTGCCAGCAGCGTAGGTGGGGGGACCTACGAGCAGTACTTC. Translated: CASSVGGGTYEQYF.

The chain combines TRBV28 with TRBJ1-2; D possibly corresponds to TRBD1 (5 bases). Germline V gives CDR1 MDHEN, CDR2 SYDVKM. This CDR3 region has 17 residues. Deletions cut 4 bases from V and 0 bases from J, with 18 bases between. The CDR3 DNA follows: TGTGCCAGCAGTTCCCAGGGCATCCATCTAGCTAACTATGGCTACACCTTC. Amino acids: CASSSQGIHLANYGYTF.

The gene calls are TRBV9 and TRBJ2-2, with TRBD2 matching over 10 bases. Trimming cost V 4 bases and J 6 bases; bases outside gene matches: 24. Germline V lookup: CDR1 SGDLS, CDR2 YYNGEE. This CDR3 has 21 residues. Here the CDR3 reads CASSRTTGTSVTLPLSGELFF. The CDR3 DNA follows: TGTGCCAGCAGCCGTACAACCGGGACTAGCGTTACATTACCCCTCTCCGGGGAGCTGTTTTTT. Based on the CDR3 plus reference TRBV9 and TRBJ2-2, the full variable domain is DSGVTQTPKHLITATGQRVTLRCSPRSGDLSVYWYQQSLDQGLQFLIQYYNGEERAKGNILERFSAQQFPDLHSELNLSSLELGDSALYFCASSRTTGTSVTLPLSGELFFGEGSRLTVL.

The rearrangement joins TRBV5-1 to TRBJ1-5, with D possibly being TRBD1 (5 bases). Germline V lookup: CDR1 SGHRS, CDR2 YFSETQ. V was clipped by 0 bases and J by 4 bases, with 11 bases between them. The CDR3 length is 15 residues. This chain's CDR3 is CASSLDGAGNQPQHF. As DNA, the CDR3 is TGCGCCAGCAGCTTGGATGGGGCAGGGAATCAGCCCCAGCATTTT. The full variable domain, its missing parts supplied by reference TRBV5-1 and TRBJ1-5, is KAGVTQTPRYLIKTRGQQVTLSCSPISGHRSVSWYQQTPGQGLQFLFEYFSETQRNKGNFPGRFSGRQFSNSRSEMNVSTLELGDSALYLCASSLDGAGNQPQHFGDGTRLSIL.

This chain joins TRBV2 and TRBJ1-3; weak D call: TRBD1 (6 bases). Germline CDR1 and CDR2: SNHLY and FYNNEI. This CDR3 spans 13 amino acids. The V gene lost 5 bases and the J gene lost 7 bases, with 12 bases spanning the gap. The CDR3: CASSLGGANTIYF. In DNA, the CDR3 is TGTGCCAGCAGTTTGGGGGGGGCCAACACCATATATTTT.

V and J are TRBV6-2 or TRBV6-3 and TRBJ2-1; D perhaps matches TRBD2 (6 bases). The germline V and J ends were trimmed by 2 bases and 4 bases, with 12 bases remaining between them. The CDR3 runs to 15 residues. CDR1 is MNHEY, CDR2 SVGEGT, per germline. The CDR3 sequence is CASSYTGLQYNEQFF. CDR3 coding DNA: TGTGCCAGCAGTTACACAGGACTACAATACAATGAGCAGTTCTTC.

This clone was detected once. The rearrangement uses TRBV7-9 and TRBJ2-1; D possibly corresponds to TRBD2 (5 bases). CDR3 length equals 14 residues. Looked up from germline, CDR1 is SEHNR and CDR2 is FQNEAQ (reference sequence). V lost 7 bases to trimming and J lost 9 bases, with 19 bases between them. For the CDR3, the DNA is TGTGCCAGCACCGACGGACCTGAAGAGGGTGAGCAGTTCTTC. Protein: CASTDGPEEGEQFF.

The chain joins TRBV7-9 to TRBJ2-7, with D possibly matching TRBD2 (5 bases). The ends were cut back, 7 bases at V and 0 bases at J, with 13 bases in the middle. CDR1 and CDR2 (germline): SEHNR, FQNEAQ (reference sequence). The CDR3 sequence is 14 residues long. For the CDR3, the DNA is TGTGCCAGCATGACCACGGGATCCTCCTACGAGCAGTACTTC. Translating it yields CASMTTGSSYEQYF. Supplemented by reference TRBV7-9 and TRBJ2-7, the full variable domain reads DTGVSQNPRHKITKRGQNVTFRCDPISEHNRLYWYRQTLGQGPEFLTYFQNEAQLEKSRLLSDRFSAERPKGSFSTLEIQRTEQGDSAMYLCASMTTGSSYEQYFGPGTRLTVT.

This chain joins TRBV2 and TRBJ1-4, with 8 bases identical to TRBD1. CDR1 is SNHLY, CDR2 FYNNEI, per germline. J gave up 5 bases and V 7 bases, and 6 bases lay outside the gene matches. The CDR3 runs 14 residues. The CDR3: CASTKDRDNEKLFF. The CDR3, as DNA: TGTGCCAGCACCAAGGACAGGGACAATGAAAAACTGTTTTTT.

This chain joins TRBV2 and TRBJ1-4; 9 bases agree with TRBD1. CDR1 is SNHLY, CDR2 FYNNEI, per germline. This CDR3 is 17 amino acids long. Germline trimming cut 6 bases from V and 2 bases from J; bases unmatched to any gene: 10. The CDR3, as DNA: TGTGCCAGCAGGTTGCCGGGACAGGGACGCACTAATGAAAAACTGTTTTTT. Translating it yields CASRLPGQGRTNEKLFF.